A selection of T cell receptor beta chains follows, all from one sample in a study of molecular identifiers for immune sequencing clone quantification. TCRdb re-analysed the PCR reads in MiXCR, keeping a single row per CDR3 protein. The sample yields nearly 650,000 distinct CDR3 sequences, around 25% seen once. The specimen sequenced was naive CD8+ T cells from blood, with Jurkat cell RNA spiked in. These receptors all come from a human donor in good health. Some libraries in this study had Jurkat cell RNA spiked in. Both conserved end residues are part of each CDR3. The D gene is left open where the match is weak. Clone size is shown for a subset of rows, as once, few, many or a class of expanded clone.

d_gene: -
v_gene: TRBV7-6
abundance: many
j_gene: TRBJ1-1
CDR3aa: CASSLALRGAEAFF
CDR3nt: TGTGCCAGCAGCTTAGCGCTGCGGGGGGCTGAAGCTTTCTTT

d_gene: TRBD2
v_gene: TRBV27
abundance: once
j_gene: TRBJ2-1
CDR3aa: CASSLPSPGGSYNEQFF
CDR3nt: TGTGCCAGCAGTTTACCGAGCCCGGGAGGTTCCTACAATGAGCAGTTCTTC

d_gene: TRBD1
v_gene: TRBV20-1
abundance: -
j_gene: TRBJ1-4
CDR3aa: CSARDRQGAINEKLFF
CDR3nt: TGCAGTGCTAGAGATCGACAGGGCGCCATTAATGAAAAACTGTTTTTT

d_gene: -
v_gene: TRBV28
abundance: -
j_gene: TRBJ2-7
CDR3aa: CAGSLGMGTDEQYF
CDR3nt: TGTGCCGGCAGTTTGGGGATGGGGACCGACGAGCAGTACTTC

d_gene: -
v_gene: TRBV27
abundance: -
j_gene: TRBJ1-1
CDR3aa: CASSHGQHTEAFF
CDR3nt: TGTGCCAGCAGCCACGGACAGCACACTGAAGCTTTCTTT

d_gene: -
v_gene: TRBV4-3
abundance: -
j_gene: TRBJ1-5
CDR3aa: CASSQDLADNQPQHF
CDR3nt: TGCGCCAGCAGCCAAGATTTGGCAGATAATCAGCCCCAGCATTTT

d_gene: -
v_gene: TRBV29-1
abundance: -
j_gene: TRBJ2-7
CDR3aa: CSVRNRRQTYEQYF
CDR3nt: TGCAGCGTGCGAAACAGGAGGCAAACCTACGAGCAGTACTTC

d_gene: -
v_gene: TRBV19
abundance: many
j_gene: TRBJ1-5
CDR3aa: CASSEYDSNQPQHF
CDR3nt: TGTGCCAGTAGTGAATATGATAGCAATCAGCCCCAGCATTTT

d_gene: -
v_gene: TRBV5-6
abundance: few
j_gene: TRBJ1-1
CDR3aa: CASSLSVLPEAFF
CDR3nt: TGTGCCAGCAGCTTGTCTGTGTTGCCTGAAGCTTTCTTT

d_gene: -
v_gene: TRBV12-5
abundance: many
j_gene: TRBJ1-1
CDR3aa: CASGPGGGRNTEAFF
CDR3nt: TGTGCTAGTGGTCCCGGGGGGGGAAGAAACACTGAAGCTTTCTTT

d_gene: TRBD1
v_gene: TRBV19
abundance: -
j_gene: TRBJ2-4
CDR3aa: CASSPTGTGNIQYF
CDR3nt: TGTGCCAGTAGTCCTACTGGGACAGGAAACATTCAGTACTTC

d_gene: -
v_gene: TRBV12-3/TRBV12-4
abundance: many
j_gene: TRBJ1-1
CDR3aa: CASSWAENTEAFF
CDR3nt: TGTGCCAGCAGCTGGGCAGAGAACACTGAAGCTTTCTTT

d_gene: TRBD2
v_gene: TRBV13
abundance: few
j_gene: TRBJ2-1
CDR3aa: CASSWTSGSEDEQFF
CDR3nt: TGTGCCAGCAGCTGGACTAGCGGGAGTGAGGATGAGCAGTTCTTC

d_gene: TRBD2
v_gene: TRBV20-1
abundance: many
j_gene: TRBJ2-7
CDR3aa: CSARDTSGNSYEQYF
CDR3nt: TGCAGTGCTAGAGATACTAGCGGCAACTCCTACGAGCAGTACTTC

d_gene: -
v_gene: TRBV28
abundance: many
j_gene: TRBJ1-1
CDR3aa: CASSFRTVDGTFF
CDR3nt: TGTGCCAGCAGTTTCCGGACAGTTGACGGGACTTTCTTT

d_gene: -
v_gene: TRBV9
abundance: few
j_gene: TRBJ2-2
CDR3aa: CASSVAAGFTGELFF
CDR3nt: TGTGCCAGCAGCGTAGCGGCAGGGTTTACCGGGGAGCTGTTTTTT

d_gene: TRBD2
v_gene: TRBV12-3/TRBV12-4
abundance: few
j_gene: TRBJ2-1
CDR3aa: CASSSAFGLADEQFF
CDR3nt: TGTGCCAGCAGTTCTGCCTTCGGACTAGCTGATGAGCAGTTCTTC

d_gene: -
v_gene: TRBV29-1
abundance: -
j_gene: TRBJ2-7
CDR3aa: CSVYSSASYEQYF
CDR3nt: TGCAGCGTTTATTCCAGCGCGTCCTACGAGCAGTACTTC

d_gene: TRBD2
v_gene: TRBV7-9
abundance: many
j_gene: TRBJ2-3
CDR3aa: CASSIQPSGTTDTQYF
CDR3nt: TGTGCCAGCAGCATCCAGCCTAGCGGAACCACAGATACGCAGTATTTT

d_gene: -
v_gene: TRBV4-1
abundance: few
j_gene: TRBJ2-1
CDR3aa: CASSHEISSYNEQFF
CDR3nt: TGCGCCAGCAGCCATGAGATTAGCAGCTACAATGAGCAGTTCTTC

d_gene: -
v_gene: TRBV19
abundance: few
j_gene: TRBJ1-6
CDR3aa: CASSVQGSTPLHF
CDR3nt: TGTGCCAGTAGTGTTCAGGGGTCCACACCCCTCCACTTT

d_gene: TRBD2
v_gene: TRBV2
abundance: -
j_gene: TRBJ2-2
CDR3aa: CASSEWELAGDTGELFF
CDR3nt: TGTGCCAGCAGTGAATGGGAACTAGCGGGAGACACCGGGGAGCTGTTTTTT

d_gene: TRBD2
v_gene: TRBV20-1
abundance: -
j_gene: TRBJ2-1
CDR3aa: CSARDQAGGSYNEQFF
CDR3nt: TGCAGTGCTAGAGACCAAGCGGGGGGCTCCTACAATGAGCAGTTCTTC

d_gene: -
v_gene: TRBV7-7
abundance: -
j_gene: TRBJ1-2
CDR3aa: CASSPDIDGYTF
CDR3nt: TGTGCCAGCAGCCCAGACATAGATGGCTACACCTTC

d_gene: TRBD2
v_gene: TRBV29-1
abundance: many
j_gene: TRBJ2-3
CDR3aa: CSVVGGLAGADTQYF
CDR3nt: TGCAGCGTTGTCGGGGGACTAGCGGGGGCAGATACGCAGTATTTT

d_gene: -
v_gene: TRBV5-4
abundance: -
j_gene: TRBJ1-1
CDR3aa: CASSWGTQNTEAFF
CDR3nt: TGTGCCAGCAGCTGGGGGACACAGAACACTGAAGCTTTCTTT

d_gene: -
v_gene: TRBV4-3
abundance: -
j_gene: TRBJ1-5
CDR3aa: CAGSQDPGRSRPQHF
CDR3nt: TGCGCCGGCAGCCAAGATCCGGGGAGAAGTCGGCCCCAGCATTTT

d_gene: TRBD2
v_gene: TRBV6-2/TRBV6-3
abundance: few
j_gene: TRBJ2-5
CDR3aa: CASKSGTSGSTWVETQYF
CDR3nt: TGTGCCAGCAAAAGCGGGACTAGCGGGAGTACATGGGTAGAGACCCAGTACTTC

d_gene: -
v_gene: TRBV4-3
abundance: -
j_gene: TRBJ2-7
CDR3aa: CASSQVSGAGYEQYF
CDR3nt: TGCGCCAGCAGCCAAGTATCGGGGGCCGGGTACGAGCAGTACTTC

d_gene: TRBD1
v_gene: TRBV4-1
abundance: few
j_gene: TRBJ2-1
CDR3aa: CASSQAAGGQGSSNEQFF
CDR3nt: TGCGCCAGCAGCCAAGCCGCAGGGGGACAGGGATCGAGTAATGAGCAGTTCTTC

d_gene: TRBD2
v_gene: TRBV3-1
abundance: few
j_gene: TRBJ2-5
CDR3aa: CASSQVPRLAGARETQYF
CDR3nt: TGTGCCAGCAGCCAAGTCCCGAGACTAGCGGGGGCGCGTGAGACCCAGTACTTC

d_gene: -
v_gene: TRBV30
abundance: -
j_gene: TRBJ2-7
CDR3aa: CAWGAYSVYEQYF
CDR3nt: TGTGCCTGGGGTGCCTATAGCGTCTACGAGCAGTACTTC